This T cell receptor (beta chain) was retrieved from a study of T cells in narcolepsy. General observations from the study: Healthy controls reportedly lacked the autoreactive clonotypes serially found in patients' blood.

This CDR3 is built from 16 residues. Germline assignment: CDR1 MNHNS and CDR2 SASEGT. V shed 2 bases and J shed 3 bases, with 14 bases lying between them. Produced via immunoSEQ multiplex PCR; TCRdb's table is partial and in-frame only. The table has some 37,000 clones, approximately 85% seen once. In regard to this clone: What it binds is unknown.

This receptor was identified in a human donor with narcolepsy. The rearrangement links TRBV6-1 to TRBJ2-1; D is possibly TRBD1 or TRBD2 (6 bases each). The material sequenced was CD45RA- memory CD4+ T cells from PBMCs. Written as DNA, the CDR3 is TGTGCCAGCAGTGAATCACTAGGGGGAGGCTACAATGAGCAGTTCTTC. It yields the protein CASSESLGGGYNEQFF.